The 27 T cell receptor beta chains in this list originate from one sample, sequenced in a study of CD8+CD57+ T cells in acquired aplastic anemia. For sequencing, patients were chosen who had shown expansion of CD8+CD57+ cells by flow cytometry. Profiles of TCR beta VDJ and CDR3 were generated from a genomic DNA template. TCRdb processed the reads anew with MiXCR; each CDR3 protein has one entry. The profile covers around 200,000 distinct CDR3 sequences, with under 50% appearing a single time and around 20% taken by the ten largest. The sequenced material came from sorted CD4+, CD8+, or CD8+CD57+ T cells (not recorded which) from PBMCs. The source is a human donor with aplastic anemia.

This clonotype occurred a few times. At one boundary the junction diverges from the germline segment, which might be a read error. The V and J genes are TRBV20-1 and TRBJ2-7, with TRBD2 identical over 7 bases. Germline values: CDR1 DFQATT, CDR2 SNEGSKA (reference sequence). The CDR3 extends over 14 amino acids. CDR3 sequence (DNA): TGCAGTGCCAGAGTCGACGGGGGGTCCCGCGAGCAGTACTTC. It codes for CSARVDGGSREQYF.

CDR3 amino acids: CASSIVQGNSPLHF. The CDR3, as DNA: TGTGCCAGTAGTATAGTCCAGGGGAATTCACCCCTCCACTTT. This chain links TRBV19 with TRBJ1-6; D perhaps matches TRBD1 (6 bases). Looked up from germline, CDR1 is LNHDA and CDR2 is SQIVND (reference sequence). Trimming stripped 1 base from V and 7 bases from J, with 8 bases between. This CDR3 spans 14 amino acids.

This clonotype was observed many times. The chain combines TRBV3-1 with TRBJ2-5, with 15 bases fitting TRBD2. The germline V gene has CDR1 LGHDT and CDR2 YNNKEL (reference sequence). Trimming at V came to 4 bases and at J to 4 bases, leaving 1 base not matched to a gene. This CDR3 comprises 15 residues. CDR3 sequence: CASSPGLAGGETQYF. CDR3 DNA: TGTGCCAGCAGCCCGGGACTAGCGGGGGGAGAGACCCAGTACTTC.

This chain connects TRBV5-5 to TRBJ2-7; 10 bases are shared with TRBD1. The J call may not be correct, given that the DNA end is closer to TRBJ2-5. The CDR3 extends over 16 amino acids. Germline-derived CDR1 and CDR2 are SGHKS and YYEKEE (reference sequence). Written as DNA, the CDR3 is TGTGCCAGCAGCTTGTGGGGACAGGGGATCCAAGAGACCCAGTACTTC. Encoded protein: CASSLWGQGIQETQYF.

The chain is built from TRBV24-1 and TRBJ2-5, with D unclear. This CDR3 has 12 amino acids. The V and J ends lost 3 bases and 0 bases respectively, with 1 base between them. The V gene's germline CDR1 is KGHDR and CDR2 SFDVKD. The CDR3 nucleotides are TGTGCCACCAGTGATAACCAAGAGACCCAGTACTTC. Translating it yields CATSDNQETQYF.

This clonotype has ten or more counts. This chain uses TRBV9 with TRBJ2-3, with D perhaps TRBD2 (5 bases). The V and J ends lost 7 bases and 0 bases respectively, with 9 bases between them. The CDR3 length is 13 residues. CDR1 SGDLS and CDR2 YYNGEE come from the germline V gene. CDR3 protein: CASGGLSTDTQYF. CDR3 nucleotides: TGTGCCAGCGGTGGACTTAGCACAGATACGCAGTATTTT.

Points on this clonotype: A much more abundant neighbour one base away suggests this may be a read error. The V gene is TRBV24-1, the J gene TRBJ2-1; no clear D. Trimming pared 6 bases from V and 12 bases from J, leaving 17 bases between. Germline CDR1 reads KGHDR; CDR2 reads SFDVKD. The CDR3 totals 13 residues. CDR3 region: CATSSVLLLRQFF. The CDR3 nucleotides are TGTGCCACCAGTTCGGTACTCCTTTTAAGGCAGTTCTTC.

In regard to this clonotype: One base away lies a much larger clone, so this may be a sequencing read error. The conserved final phenylalanine or tryptophan is absent from the CDR3, which likely points to a read error. V usage is TRBV5-1 and J usage is TRBJ1-5; no clear D gene. Germline loops: CDR1 SGHRS, CDR2 YFSETQ. The CDR3 sequence is 13 residues long. The CDR3 DNA reads TGTGCCAGCAGCTTGAATAGCAATCAGCCCCAGCATGTT. Protein product: CASSLNSNQPQHV.

Note on this clonotype: A much larger clone differs from this one at a single base, so this may be a read error. The chain recombines TRBV7-8 with TRBJ2-7; 7 bases fit TRBD1. Germline values: CDR1 SGHVS, CDR2 FQNEAQ. The CDR3 sequence is 12 residues long. V lost 5 bases, J lost 13 bases, and 11 bases stayed unmatched. The CDR3 nucleotides are TGTGCCAGCAGCAACACAGGGGCGAGGGTCTACTTC. It translates to CASSNTGARVYF.

This chain uses TRBV19 with TRBJ2-7; 9 bases line up with TRBD2. Germline CDR1 is LNHDA and CDR2 is SQIVND (reference sequence). This CDR3 has 18 residues. Trimming removed 9 bases from V and 2 bases from J; junction bases left unmatched: 20. The CDR3 here is CASSQGISGGILTYEQYF. The CDR3 nucleotides are TGTGCCAGCAGCCAAGGAATTAGCGGGGGCATTCTTACCTACGAGCAGTACTTC.

This clonotype showed up just once. For the CDR3, the DNA is TGTGCCAGCAGCTTAACCGGGACAGGGCAGTCCCTTCTCCACTTT. It yields the protein CASSLTGTGQSLLHF. The chain employs TRBV7-3 and TRBJ1-6; 9 bases match TRBD1. This CDR3 is 15 amino acids long. The germline V gene has CDR1 SGHTA and CDR2 FQGTGA. V lost 0 bases and J lost 16; bases outside the gene matches: 10.

This clonotype was detected many times. V and J are TRBV20-1 and TRBJ1-5; no firm D call. The CDR3 loop spans 15 amino acids. V lost 0 bases and J lost 7, with 16 bases in between. The germline CDR1 and CDR2 sequences are DFQATT and SNEGSKA (reference sequence). The CDR3 protein is CSARDRARVVQPQHF. CDR3 sequence (DNA): TGCAGTGCTAGAGATCGCGCCCGGGTTGTCCAGCCCCAGCATTTT.

The chain combines TRBV15 with TRBJ1-1, with 9 bases fitting TRBD1. The CDR3 has 15 residues. The V and J ends lost 0 bases and 4 bases, in that order; junction bases with no gene match: 3. Looked up from germline, CDR1 is LNHNV and CDR2 is YYDKDF (reference sequence). In nucleotides, the CDR3 is TGTGCCACCAGCAGAGAAGGGACAGGGATCACTGAAGCTTTCTTT. It is translated as CATSREGTGITEAFF. Based on the CDR3 plus reference TRBV15 and TRBJ1-1, the full variable domain is DAMVIQNPRYQVTQFGKPVTLSCSQTLNHNVMYWYQQKSSQAPKLLFHYYDKDFNNEADTPDNFQSRRPNTSFCFLDIRSPGLGDTAMYLCATSREGTGITEAFFGQGTRLTVV.

In the case of this clonotype: No conserved phenylalanine or tryptophan ends this CDR3, so it is likely a read error. It is unclear where the CDR3 begins or ends on the DNA, so no DNA is shown, and the CDR3 is as TCRdb lists it. The J gene is TRBJ1-2, the V gene TRBV9; whether TRBD1, the table's D call, matches the DNA was not checked. The V gene's germline CDR1 is SGDLS and CDR2 YYNGEE. Ends included, the CDR3 has 11 residues. This CDR3 is CASSPNRGPSY.

This clonotype was detected ten times or more. The gene calls are TRBV10-1 and TRBJ2-2, with D unclear. V was clipped by 2 bases and J by 0 bases, with 4 bases between them. The CDR3 covers 14 residues. CDR1 and CDR2 from the germline V gene are WNHNN and SYGVQD (reference sequence). In DNA, the CDR3 is TGCGCCAGCAGTGAGATACCGAACACCGGGGAGCTGTTTTTT. It translates to CASSEIPNTGELFF.

With regard to this clonotype: Just one base apart from a much larger clone, this may be a read error. This CDR3 fails to terminate in the conserved phenylalanine or tryptophan, so it likely reflects a read error. The chain combines TRBV19 with TRBJ1-1; a weak D match, TRBD1 (6 bases). V lost 9 bases to trimming and J lost 3 bases, with 14 bases between them. Germline V gene data show CDR1 as LNHDA and CDR2 as SQIVND (reference sequence). The CDR3 runs to 13 residues. CDR3 in amino acids: CASSGTKDTEAFS. In DNA form, the CDR3 reads TGTGCCAGCTCCGGGACAAAGGACACTGAAGCTTTCTCT.

There are a few counts of this clonotype. The chain links TRBV20-1 to TRBJ2-7; 7 nucleotides align to TRBD2. The CDR3 spans 15 residues. CDR1 is DFQATT, CDR2 SNEGSKA, per germline (reference sequence). V was clipped by 0 bases and J by 4 bases; unmatched bases: 9. CDR3 sequence: CSARDRAGDPYEQYF. The DNA of the CDR3 is TGCAGTGCTAGAGATCGTGCGGGGGACCCTTACGAGCAGTACTTC.

This sequence joins TRBV20-1 and TRBJ1-1; D gene unclear. The germline V gene has CDR1 DFQATT and CDR2 SNEGSKA (reference sequence). With 0 bases removed from V and 4 bases from J, the gap between germline ends came to 12 bases. The CDR3 loop spans 14 amino acids. The CDR3 sequence: CSARDLLGGTEAFF. DNA for the CDR3: TGCAGTGCTAGAGATCTTTTAGGAGGCACTGAAGCTTTCTTT.

This chain connects TRBV15 to TRBJ2-7; 9 positions agree with TRBD2. Trimming took 0 bases from V and 7 from J; bases not matched to a gene: 4. The CDR3 totals 14 residues. Germline CDR1 and CDR2: LNHNV and YYDKDF (reference sequence). Here the CDR3 DNA reads TGTGCCACCAGCAGAGAGGCGGGGGGGCATGAGCAGTACTTC. This encodes CATSREAGGHEQYF.

This clonotype was detected only once. This chain uses TRBV25-1 with TRBJ2-7; D unclear. The CDR3 has 11 amino acids. V was cut by 3 bases and J by 5 bases, with 5 bases left in between. The germline V gene has CDR1 MGHDK and CDR2 SYGVNS. The CDR3 DNA reads TGTGCCAGCAGTGAGCGGAACGAGCAGTACTTC. This sequence encodes CASSERNEQYF.

As concerns this clonotype: At one end, the junction sequence differs from germline, possibly due to a read error. V usage is TRBV5-1 and J usage is TRBJ2-7; D unresolved. Germline V gene sequence: CDR1 SGHRS, CDR2 YFSETQ. This CDR3 comprises 13 residues. The CDR3 here is CASSAESSYEQYF. DNA of the CDR3: TGTGCCAGCAGCGCCGAAAGCTCCTACGAGCAGTACTTC.

Worth noting for this clonotype: This may stem from a read error, because a much larger clone lies one nucleotide away. It is likely a read error, because the conserved phenylalanine at the end of the CDR3 is missing. The chain carries TRBV4-1 and TRBJ1-1; perhaps TRBD1 as D (6 bases). The CDR3 length is 16 residues. Germline V gene lookup returns CDR1 MGHRA and CDR2 YSYEKL. Trimming took off 4 bases at V and 7 bases at J, with 22 bases between the two ends. CDR3 in amino acids: CASSPRGGGEGHEAFL. CDR3 in DNA: TGCGCCAGCAGCCCCAGGGGTGGGGGTGAGGGGCATGAAGCTTTCCTT.

A remark on this clonotype: A single base separates this from a much larger clone, so it may be a read error. This chain connects TRBV28 to TRBJ1-2; D might be TRBD1 (6 bases). Germline CDR1 MDHEN, CDR2 SYDVKM. This CDR3 is 14 amino acids long. The V gene lost 6 bases and the J gene lost 8 bases, with 19 bases spanning the gap. CDR3 amino acids: CASRPGLRGGGYTF. For the CDR3, the DNA is TGTGCCAGCAGACCGGGCTTACGGGGGGGCGGCTACACCTTC.

The J gene is TRBJ2-3, the V gene TRBV19; D may be TRBD1 or TRBD2 (5 bases each). Germline lookup yields CDR1 LNHDA and CDR2 SQIVND (reference sequence). The length of the CDR3 is 16 residues. Trimming pared 3 bases from V and 6 bases from J, leaving 19 bases between. The CDR3 nucleotides are TGTGCCAGTAGTATTCGTCAGGGACCCGTTGCGGATACGCAGTATTTT. Residues: CASSIRQGPVADTQYF.

This chain links TRBV5-1 with TRBJ1-2; D not resolved. In germline, CDR1 is SGHRS, CDR2 YFSETQ. The CDR3 contains 14 residues. V lost 0 bases to trimming and J lost 2 bases, with 8 bases between them. CDR3 nucleotides: TGCGCCAGCAGCTTGGGAGGATACAACTATGGCTACACCTTC. Protein product: CASSLGGYNYGYTF. The variable domain in full, with the rest retrieved from reference TRBV5-1 and TRBJ1-2, is KAGVTQTPRYLIKTRGQQVTLSCSPISGHRSVSWYQQTPGQGLQFLFEYFSETQRNKGNFPGRFSGRQFSNSRSEMNVSTLELGDSALYLCASSLGGYNYGYTFGSGTRLTVV.

The CDR3 region is CASSLAGGHTDEQYF. CDR3 DNA sequence: TGTGCCAGCAGCTTAGCCGGAGGGCACACGGACGAGCAGTACTTC. J is TRBJ2-7 and V is TRBV7-9; D is perhaps TRBD2 (6 bases). The CDR3 extends over 15 amino acids. Trimming shortened V by 0 bases and J by 5 bases, and 14 bases separated the two germline ends. Germline CDR1 is SEHNR and CDR2 is FQNEAQ (reference sequence). Using reference TRBV7-9 and TRBJ2-7 for the parts outside the CDR3, the full variable domain is DTGVSQNPRHKITKRGQNVTFRCDPISEHNRLYWYRQTLGQGPEFLTYFQNEAQLEKSRLLSDRFSAERPKGSFSTLEIQRTEQGDSAMYLCASSLAGGHTDEQYFGPGTRLTVT.

This clonotype was found many times. This rearrangement joins TRBV2 to TRBJ2-7; D unclear. Germline V gene lookup returns CDR1 SNHLY and CDR2 FYNNEI. V was trimmed by 3 bases and J by 1 base, leaving 16 bases between them. CDR3 length: 16 amino acids. Written as DNA, the CDR3 is TGTGCCAGCAGTGACCCCTCTCCACTTAGTTCCTACGAGCAGTACTTC. It codes for CASSDPSPLSSYEQYF.